What follows are 24 T cell receptor beta chains derived from one specimen sequenced in a study of blood T cells in healthy people across ages. Primers used in a second PCR of about 7 to 11 cycles were a sample-barcoded 5' primer and a J-beta primer mix. TCRdb fed the 5' RACE reads into MiXCR, producing one record per CDR3 protein. The data show about 640,000 distinct CDR3 sequences, about 53% seen once. Material: blood. The source is a man in his fifties or sixties in good health.

This chain uses TRBV19 with TRBJ2-3; 8 bases fit TRBD1. Per germline, CDR1 LNHDA and CDR2 SQIVND (reference sequence). CDR3 length: 14 amino acids. J lost 5 bases, V lost 3 bases, and 4 bases had no gene match. In DNA form, the CDR3 reads TGTGCCAGTAGTATCCGGACAGGGCGAGATACGCAGTATTTT. Its translation is CASSIRTGRDTQYF.

This chain links TRBV7-6 with TRBJ2-7; 9 positions agree with TRBD2. The end of the DNA fits TRBJ2-1 better, so the J call may be wrong. This CDR3 has 18 residues. CDR1 is SGHVS and CDR2 is FNYEAQ in the germline V gene. This CDR3 is CASSFTPRLADYKDEQFF. The CDR3 DNA reads TGTGCCAGCAGCTTTACCCCTCGACTAGCGGATTATAAGGATGAGCAGTTCTTC.

The chain carries TRBV28 and TRBJ2-7; tentatively, D is TRBD1 or TRBD2 (5 bases each). The CDR3 runs to 15 residues. Germline V lookup: CDR1 MDHEN, CDR2 SYDVKM. V gave up 7 bases and J gave up 5 bases, with 21 bases separating them. CDR3: CASTPSGTRTDEQYF. The CDR3 DNA reads TGTGCCAGCACCCCTTCGGGGACGAGGACGGACGAGCAGTACTTC.

V and J are TRBV6-5 and TRBJ2-3; TRBD1 might be the D (6 bases). V was shortened by 5 bases and J by 4 bases, with 13 bases between the two germline ends. This CDR3 is 14 amino acids long. Germline loops: CDR1 MNHEY, CDR2 SVGAGI. CDR3 in amino acids: CASSSGQSPDTQYF. The CDR3 DNA reads as TGTGCCAGCAGTAGCGGACAGAGCCCAGATACGCAGTATTTT.

The J gene is TRBJ1-2, the V gene TRBV12-3 or TRBV12-4; D is unclear. The ends were cut back, 4 bases at V and 2 bases at J, with 11 bases in the middle. The CDR3 has 14 amino acids. CDR3 residues: CASSSVRFNYGYTF. CDR3 DNA sequence: TGTGCCAGCAGTTCAGTACGATTCAACTATGGCTACACCTTC.

The chain joins TRBV5-1 to TRBJ1-2, with 8 bases aligning to TRBD1. V gave up 2 bases and J gave up 6 bases; unmatched junction bases: 6. This CDR3 is built from 14 residues. Germline V gene data show CDR1 as SGHRS and CDR2 as YFSETQ. The CDR3: CASSFDRGADGYTF. CDR3 nucleotides: TGCGCCAGCAGCTTTGACAGGGGCGCTGATGGCTACACCTTC.

As to this clonotype: A read error is possible here, since a much larger clone lies one base away. The chain has TRBV29-1 and TRBJ2-7, with D maybe TRBD1 (5 bases). Germline CDR1 is SQVTM and CDR2 is ANQGSEA. The CDR3 has 12 residues. CDR3 loop: CTRSRAPNEQYF. In DNA, the CDR3 is TGCACCCGTTCCAGGGCTCCCAATGAGCAGTACTTC.

The chain couples TRBV3-1 to TRBJ2-5; 7 bases are a match to TRBD2. CDR1 is LGHDT, CDR2 YNNKEL, per germline (reference sequence). The CDR3 has 15 amino acids. V lost 3 bases and J lost 5; bases outside the gene matches: 9. The CDR3 nucleotides are TGTGCCAGCAGCCAGGCAACGCGGGGGTTGGAGACCCAGTACTTC. Protein sequence: CASSQATRGLETQYF.

The chain has TRBV5-1 and TRBJ2-5; 7 bases fit TRBD1. With 1 base clipped from V and 3 bases from J, the junction kept 6 bases outside the gene matches. The germline gives CDR1 SGHRS, CDR2 YFSETQ. The CDR3 runs 15 residues. As DNA, the CDR3 is TGCGCCAGCAGCTTGAGGGACAGCACTGAAGAGACCCAGTACTTC. As protein: CASSLRDSTEETQYF. The complete variable domain, with remaining parts taken from reference TRBV5-1 and TRBJ2-5, reads KAGVTQTPRYLIKTRGQQVTLSCSPISGHRSVSWYQQTPGQGLQFLFEYFSETQRNKGNFPGRFSGRQFSNSRSEMNVSTLELGDSALYLCASSLRDSTEETQYFGPGTRLLVL.

As DNA, the CDR3 is TGTGCCAGCAGTTCCCGACACAGCGAGCAGTACTTC. Translation: CASSSRHSEQYF. The V and J genes are TRBV27 and TRBJ2-7; no reliable D call. V gave up 4 bases and J gave up 6 bases, with 10 bases separating them. The CDR3 loop spans 12 amino acids. Germline assignment: CDR1 MNHEY and CDR2 SMNVEV (reference sequence).

This clonotype was found many times. The rearrangement joins TRBV7-2 to TRBJ2-3; no clear D. Trimming took 2 bases from V and 6 from J, leaving 3 bases between them. CDR3 length: 11 amino acids. Germline V gene lookup returns CDR1 SGHTA and CDR2 FQGNSA. CDR3 coding DNA: TGTGCCAGCAGCTTATTGGATACGCAGTATTTT. Translating it yields CASSLLDTQYF.

This clonotype was picked up one time. The chain links TRBV10-3 to TRBJ2-3; D is possibly TRBD2 (6 bases). The CDR3 totals 15 residues. Per germline, CDR1 ENHRY and CDR2 SYGVKD. The V gene lost 0 bases and the J gene lost 1 base, with 8 bases spanning the gap. CDR3: CAISESPGGTDTQYF. Here the CDR3 DNA reads TGTGCCATCAGTGAGTCGCCGGGGGGCACAGATACGCAGTATTTT.

This clonotype was detected only a few times. The gene calls are TRBV3-1 and TRBJ1-2, with D perhaps TRBD1 (5 bases). The V gene lost 6 bases and the J gene lost 4 bases, with 15 bases spanning the gap. The CDR3 covers 14 residues. The germline V gene has CDR1 LGHDT and CDR2 YNNKEL (reference sequence). The chain's CDR3 is CASSQAGTGYGYTF. The CDR3 DNA reads as TGTGCCAGCAGTCAGGCGGGGACGGGCTATGGCTACACCTTC.

This chain uses TRBV10-3 with TRBJ2-1, with D perhaps matching TRBD1 (6 bases). With 6 bases removed from V and 9 bases from J, the gap between germline ends came to 21 bases. The CDR3 totals 15 residues. Germline assignment: CDR1 ENHRY and CDR2 SYGVKD. The CDR3 region has the DNA TGTGCCATCAGACAGGGAAGGGGCGTTTCAGGTGAGCAGTTCTTC. Translation gives CAIRQGRGVSGEQFF.

The chain employs TRBV20-1 and TRBJ1-4, with D possibly matching TRBD1 (5 bases). The CDR3 extends over 14 amino acids. Trimming took off 6 bases at V and 8 bases at J, with 19 bases between the two ends. CDR1 and CDR2 (germline): DFQATT, SNEGSKA (reference sequence). This chain's CDR3 is CSAPTGGGKEKLFF. CDR3 coding DNA: TGCAGTGCCCCGACCGGGGGGGGAAAAGAAAAACTGTTTTTT.

V and J are TRBV27 and TRBJ2-3, with 8 nucleotides matching TRBD1. CDR1 MNHEY and CDR2 SMNVEV come from the germline V gene (reference sequence). This CDR3 is 15 amino acids long. The V gene end was trimmed by 6 bases and the J gene end by 2 bases; junction bases not matched to a gene: 7. The CDR3 DNA reads as TGTGCCAGCAGACGGACAGGGACGGTCACAGATACGCAGTATTTT. Translation gives CASRRTGTVTDTQYF.

This clonotype was seen more than once but under ten times. The CDR3 DNA is TGTGCCAGCAGCCACCGGGGACAGGGCCAAGAGACCCAGTACTTC. Protein product: CASSHRGQGQETQYF. The rearrangement links TRBV7-9 to TRBJ2-5, with 9 bases lining up with TRBD1. CDR1 and CDR2 (germline): SEHNR, FQNEAQ (reference sequence). The CDR3 runs to 15 residues. V trimming: 5 bases; J trimming: 1 base; junction bases outside the gene matches: 5.

This clonotype was counted between two and nine times. Mismatch with germline at one junction end may stem from a read error. The chain joins TRBV28 to TRBJ2-5; no clear D gene. This CDR3 contains 13 residues. Germline CDR1 reads MDHEN; CDR2 reads SYDVKM. The CDR3 sequence: CASSGIVQGTQYF. The CDR3 region has the DNA TGTGCCAGCAGTGGGATCGTCCAAGGGACCCAGTACTTC.

The V and J genes are TRBV15 and TRBJ2-1; D is uncertain. Germline values: CDR1 LNHNV, CDR2 YYDKDF (reference sequence). There are 13 residues in the CDR3. Between the trimmed V and J ends, which lost 5 bases and 8 bases, there was a span of 13 bases. In DNA, the CDR3 is TGTGCCACCAGCCCCTCATCGGATCATGAGCAGTTCTTC. Translating it yields CATSPSSDHEQFF. Full variable domain (missing parts from reference TRBV15 and TRBJ2-1): DAMVIQNPRYQVTQFGKPVTLSCSQTLNHNVMYWYQQKSSQAPKLLFHYYDKDFNNEADTPDNFQSRRPNTSFCFLDIRSPGLGDTAMYLCATSPSSDHEQFFGPGTRLTVL.

The chain recombines TRBV13 with TRBJ2-5, with D unclear. CDR3 length: 12 amino acids. The germline V gene encodes CDR1 PRHDT and CDR2 FYEKMQ (reference sequence). Trimming took 2 bases from V and 5 from J, leaving 6 bases between them. CDR3 DNA: TGTGCCAGCAGCTTAATCCGTGAGACCCAGTACTTC. Its protein is CASSLIRETQYF.

V gene TRBV9 combines with J gene TRBJ2-1; D call uncertain. Germline V gene sequence: CDR1 SGDLS, CDR2 YYNGEE. The V and J ends lost 0 bases and 0 bases respectively, with 10 bases between them. The CDR3 has 16 residues. In nucleotides, the CDR3 is TGTGCCAGCAGCGTAGGTAGCACTAACTCCTACAATGAGCAGTTCTTC. Its translation: CASSVGSTNSYNEQFF. Full variable domain (outside the CDR3, taken from reference TRBV9 and TRBJ2-1): DSGVTQTPKHLITATGQRVTLRCSPRSGDLSVYWYQQSLDQGLQFLIQYYNGEERAKGNILERFSAQQFPDLHSELNLSSLELGDSALYFCASSVGSTNSYNEQFFGPGTRLTVL.

The CDR3 here is CATSDGDRVGTDTQYF. DNA for the CDR3: TGTGCCACCAGTGACGGGGACAGGGTTGGTACAGATACGCAGTATTTT. The rearrangement joins TRBV24-1 to TRBJ2-3, with 9 bases aligning to TRBD1. The junction had 7 bases not matched to a gene; V was cut back by 4 bases and J by 3 bases. Germline CDR1 reads KGHDR; CDR2 reads SFDVKD. The length of the CDR3 is 16 residues.

In nucleotides, the CDR3 is TGTGCCAGCAGCCCTCTCCCGGGACAGGTCTTAGAAAGCACAGATACGCAGTATTTT. Translated: CASSPLPGQVLESTDTQYF. The chain employs TRBV7-9 and TRBJ2-3; 8 nucleotides match TRBD1. The junction had 16 bases not matched to a gene; V was cut back by 5 bases and J by 0 bases. Germline V gives CDR1 SEHNR, CDR2 FQNEAQ (reference sequence). This CDR3 is built from 19 residues.

The chain links TRBV28 to TRBJ1-1, with unresolved D. Trimming pared 2 bases from V and 6 bases from J, leaving 13 bases between. The CDR3 is 14 residues long. The germline V gene has CDR1 MDHEN and CDR2 SYDVKM. The CDR3 region has the DNA TGTGCCAGCAGTTTAATTGGGTCTACCTCTGAAGCTTTCTTT. It translates to CASSLIGSTSEAFF.